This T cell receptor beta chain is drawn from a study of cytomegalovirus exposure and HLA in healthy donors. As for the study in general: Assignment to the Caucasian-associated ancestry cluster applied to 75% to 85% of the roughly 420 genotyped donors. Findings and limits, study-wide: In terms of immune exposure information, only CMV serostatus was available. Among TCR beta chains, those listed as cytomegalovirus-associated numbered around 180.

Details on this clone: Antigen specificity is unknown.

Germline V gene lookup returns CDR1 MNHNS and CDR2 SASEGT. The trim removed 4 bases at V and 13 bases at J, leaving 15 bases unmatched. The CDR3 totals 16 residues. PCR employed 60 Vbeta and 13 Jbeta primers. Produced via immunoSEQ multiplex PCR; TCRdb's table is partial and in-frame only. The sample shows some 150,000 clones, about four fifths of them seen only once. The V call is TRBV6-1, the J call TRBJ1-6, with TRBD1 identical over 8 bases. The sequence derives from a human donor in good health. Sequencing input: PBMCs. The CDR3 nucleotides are TGTGCCAGCAGTGTGTACCAGGGGGCCGGCTCCCCCCCCCTCCACTTT. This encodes CASSVYQGAGSPPLHF.